These 29 T cell receptor beta chains originate from one sample sequenced in a study of cytomegalovirus exposure and HLA in healthy donors. Use of 60 Vbeta and 13 Jbeta primers characterized the PCR. TCRdb's copy holds only in-frame clones and misses some; the assay was immunoSEQ multiplex PCR. The data hold about 120,000 clones, with 80% observed a single time. Material: PBMCs. These TCRs come from a female donor in good health and CMV-seropositive.

This clone has only one observation. The chain combines TRBV6-5 with TRBJ1-2, with TRBD1 identical over 7 bases. Looked up from germline, CDR1 is MNHEY and CDR2 is SVGAGI. The CDR3 loop spans 16 amino acids. The ends lost 4 bases at V and 6 bases at J; junction bases unmatched: 14. Written as DNA, the CDR3 is TGTGCCAGCAGTTTACACTTACCGGGACAGATAAATGGCTACACCTTC. Translating it yields CASSLHLPGQINGYTF.

The chain is built from TRBV10-3 and TRBJ1-2; D is perhaps TRBD1 (6 bases). The CDR3 has 13 residues. The V gene lost 4 bases and the J gene lost 6 bases, with 12 bases spanning the gap. Germline-derived CDR1 and CDR2 are ENHRY and SYGVKD. The DNA for the CDR3 is TGTGCCATCAGTGTTCACAGGGAAGATGGCTACACCTTC. The encoded protein is CAISVHREDGYTF.

CDR3 DNA sequence: TGTGCCTGGGGATCAAACCGCGTAGGTTTGCAGGACAGGCTTCGGGGATATGGCTACACCTTC. Its protein is CAWGSNRVGLQDRLRGYGYTF. The chain has TRBV30 and TRBJ1-2; TRBD1 matches at 7 bases. The CDR3 consists of 21 residues. Losses at the gene ends were 5 bases for V and 5 bases for J; bases not matched to a gene: 32. In germline, CDR1 is GTSNPN, CDR2 SVGIG (reference sequence).

This chain connects TRBV2 to TRBJ1-4; 11 nucleotides align to TRBD1. The CDR3 consists of 15 residues. Losses at the gene ends were 3 bases for V and 5 bases for J; bases not matched to a gene: 2. Per germline, CDR1 SNHLY and CDR2 FYNNEI. CDR3 protein: CASSDRTGGNEKLFF. The CDR3, as DNA: TGTGCCAGCAGTGATCGGACAGGGGGCAATGAAAAACTGTTTTTT.

This rearrangement joins TRBV25-1 to TRBJ2-5; TRBD1 might be the D (5 bases). Germline V gives CDR1 MGHDK, CDR2 SYGVNS. The CDR3 length is 14 residues. Trimming removed 3 bases at V and 0 bases at J, with 8 bases between. The CDR3 is CASSETDHQETQYF. The CDR3 bases are TGTGCCAGCAGTGAGACAGACCACCAAGAGACCCAGTACTTC.

This sequence joins TRBV27 and TRBJ1-6; 7 nucleotides align to TRBD1. This CDR3 comprises 15 residues. Germline loops: CDR1 MNHEY, CDR2 SMNVEV (reference sequence). V was pared by 2 bases and J by 5 bases, with 3 bases of the junction left unmatched. The CDR3 DNA reads as TGTGCCAGCAGTTTACTCCAGGGGGATAATTCACCCCTCCACTTT. It yields the protein CASSLLQGDNSPLHF.

Worth noting for this clone: Different DNA sequences within this sample yield the same CDR3. The rearrangement joins TRBV27 to TRBJ1-2; D is ambiguous. V lost 3 bases to trimming and J lost 2 bases, with 7 bases between them. The V gene's germline CDR1 is MNHEY and CDR2 SMNVEV (reference sequence). The CDR3 runs 13 residues. CDR3 residues: CASSLRQNYGYTF. The CDR3 DNA follows: TGTGCCAGCAGTTTGCGGCAGAACTATGGCTACACCTTC.

The chain joins TRBV19 to TRBJ1-2; D unresolved. CDR3 length equals 12 residues. Germline V gives CDR1 LNHDA, CDR2 SQIVND (reference sequence). V was cut by 8 bases and J by 2 bases, with 9 bases left in between. The CDR3 DNA sequence: TGTGCCAGTTACCTACCCAACTATGGCTACACCTTC. It is translated as CASYLPNYGYTF.

V usage is TRBV6-5 and J usage is TRBJ2-2, with TRBD1 as a possible D gene (5 bases). Germline values: CDR1 MNHEY, CDR2 SVGAGI. The CDR3 runs 15 residues. Trimming left V 1 base short and J 2 bases short, with 8 bases between. This CDR3 is CASSYWGHNTGELFF. The CDR3 coding sequence is TGTGCCAGCAGTTACTGGGGCCATAACACCGGGGAGCTGTTTTTT.

A few counts support this clone. The chain couples TRBV10-3 to TRBJ1-2; D remains unclear. V gave up 4 bases and J gave up 7 bases, with 10 bases separating them. The germline gives CDR1 ENHRY, CDR2 SYGVKD. CDR3 length: 12 residues. The CDR3 is CAISGPVRGYTF. The DNA of the CDR3 is TGTGCCATCAGTGGGCCAGTTCGTGGCTACACCTTC.

This sequence joins TRBV5-1 and TRBJ1-5, with unresolved D. V lost 0 bases, J lost 3 bases, and 10 bases lay in between. Germline assignment: CDR1 SGHRS and CDR2 YFSETQ. The CDR3 covers 15 residues. CDR3 coding DNA: TGCGCCAGCAGCTTGGACGTGAACACCAATCAGCCCCAGCATTTT. Protein: CASSLDVNTNQPQHF.

This chain joins TRBV19 and TRBJ2-2; D call uncertain. V shed 5 bases and J shed 2 bases, with 6 bases lying between them. Germline V gene sequence: CDR1 LNHDA, CDR2 SQIVND (reference sequence). CDR3 length equals 13 residues. CDR3 sequence (DNA): TGTGCCAGTAGTTCCCTCAACACCGGGGAGCTGTTTTTT. Residues: CASSSLNTGELFF.

J is TRBJ1-3 and V is TRBV2; D remains ambiguous. There are 14 residues in the CDR3. Trimming cost V 8 bases and J 0 bases, with 11 bases left between them. Germline CDR1 and CDR2: SNHLY and FYNNEI. The CDR3 spells CASRGPVSGNTIYF. The CDR3 nucleotides are TGTGCCAGCCGCGGGCCGGTCTCTGGAAACACCATATATTTT.

This clone has just a few counts. The junction departs from germline at one end; a sequencing error may be responsible. The chain's CDR3 is CASSIAGGASTDTQYF. For the CDR3, the DNA is TGTGCCAGCAGCATAGCGGGGGGGGCGAGCACAGATACGCAGTATTTT. The rearrangement uses TRBV7-2 and TRBJ2-3; 11 bases align to TRBD2. This CDR3 has 16 residues. Germline V CDR1 and CDR2: SGHTA, FQGNSA.

The rearrangement joins TRBV7-9 to TRBJ1-6; perhaps TRBD1 as D (5 bases). Trimming left V 5 bases short and J 9 bases short, with 17 bases between. The CDR3 contains 15 residues. CDR1 is SEHNR and CDR2 is FQNEAQ in the germline V gene (reference sequence). The CDR3 sequence is CASSHPTVSSSPLHF. CDR3 nucleotides: TGTGCCAGCAGCCATCCGACAGTTAGCTCTTCACCCCTCCACTTT.

The chain employs TRBV5-1 and TRBJ1-1, with D tentatively TRBD1 (5 bases). V dropped 0 bases and J dropped 3 bases, with 6 bases sitting between them. This CDR3 region has 13 residues. Germline values: CDR1 SGHRS, CDR2 YFSETQ. The CDR3 loop is CASSLVGDTEAFF. The CDR3, as DNA: TGCGCCAGCAGCTTGGTAGGGGACACTGAAGCTTTCTTT.

The chain has TRBV7-2 and TRBJ1-1; weak D call: TRBD1 (6 bases). The CDR3 loop spans 17 amino acids. V lost 5 bases and J lost 0, with 19 bases in between. Germline-derived CDR1 and CDR2 are SGHTA and FQGNSA. The chain's CDR3 is CASSPRGGRGMNTEAFF. The CDR3, as DNA: TGTGCCAGCAGCCCCAGGGGCGGCAGGGGCATGAACACTGAAGCTTTCTTT.

This rearrangement joins TRBV30 to TRBJ1-1; D may be TRBD1 (5 bases). Looked up from germline, CDR1 is GTSNPN and CDR2 is SVGIG (reference sequence). Trimming stripped 1 base from V and 9 bases from J, with 9 bases between. The CDR3 length is 11 residues. CDR3 bases: TGTGCCTGGAGTGGGACATCACAAGCTTTCTTT. Amino acids: CAWSGTSQAFF. Looking up the rest from reference TRBV30 and TRBJ1-1 gives the full variable domain: SQTIHQWPATLVQPVGSPLSLECTVEGTSNPNLYWYRQAAGRGLQLLFYSVGIGQISSEVPQNLSASRPQDRQFILSSKKLLLSDSGFYLCAWSGTSQAFFGQGTRLTVV.

J is TRBJ1-6 and V is TRBV4-2; D possibly corresponds to TRBD1 (6 bases). V gave up 0 bases and J gave up 5 bases, with 11 bases separating them. CDR3 length: 16 amino acids. Germline lookup yields CDR1 LGHNA and CDR2 YNFKEQ. In DNA, the CDR3 is TGTGCCAGCAGCCAAGATCCCGGGACAAATAATTCACCCCTCCACTTT. It specifies CASSQDPGTNNSPLHF.

V gene TRBV4-2 combines with J gene TRBJ1-3, with D tentatively TRBD1 (5 bases). Germline V lookup: CDR1 LGHNA, CDR2 YNFKEQ. This CDR3 is 14 amino acids long. V shed 4 bases and J shed 3 bases, with 10 bases lying between them. CDR3 sequence: CASSPQEFGNTIYF. CDR3 in DNA: TGTGCCAGCAGCCCACAGGAATTTGGAAACACCATATATTTT.

The DNA of the CDR3 is TGTGCCAGCAGCCCGACAGTCTCTGGAAACACCATATATTTT. Its protein is CASSPTVSGNTIYF. The chain is built from TRBV14 and TRBJ1-3, with D perhaps matching TRBD1 (5 bases). The V gene lost 4 bases and the J gene lost 0 bases, with 7 bases spanning the gap. CDR1 is SGHDN, CDR2 FVKESK, per germline. The CDR3 is made up of 14 amino acids.

DNA of the CDR3: TGTGCCAGCAGCCGAGGGACAGGGGGCCGAAACGAGCAGTACTTC. Translation gives CASSRGTGGRNEQYF. The chain employs TRBV7-2 and TRBJ2-7; TRBD1 matches 12 bases. The junction had 7 bases not matched to a gene; V was cut back by 5 bases and J by 5 bases. Germline CDR1 reads SGHTA; CDR2 reads FQGNSA. The CDR3 consists of 15 residues.

This clone has only a few counts. The rearrangement joins TRBV6-1 to TRBJ1-1; tentatively, D is TRBD1 (5 bases). Per germline, CDR1 MNHNS and CDR2 SASEGT. This CDR3 has 14 amino acids. V was shortened by 6 bases and J by 0 bases, with 11 bases between the two germline ends. The CDR3 region has the DNA TGTGCCAGCAGGATTGACAGTATGAACACTGAAGCTTTCTTT. Residues: CASRIDSMNTEAFF.

In this sample, this clone turned up a few times. The chain joins TRBV5-5 to TRBJ2-7; D might be TRBD1 (6 bases). The germline gives CDR1 SGHKS, CDR2 YYEKEE (reference sequence). The CDR3 sequence is 13 residues long. The V and J ends lost 5 bases and 4 bases respectively, with 13 bases between them. CDR3 loop: CASSPWTAYEQYF. As DNA, the CDR3 is TGTGCCAGCAGTCCCTGGACAGCTTACGAGCAGTACTTC.

The V gene is TRBV6-5, the J gene TRBJ1-6; D unclear. This CDR3 region has 16 residues. Germline V gene data show CDR1 as MNHEY and CDR2 as SVGAGI. V lost 0 bases and J lost 9, with 15 bases in between. CDR3 protein: CASSYSRPLLGSPLHF. CDR3 coding DNA: TGTGCCAGCAGTTACTCGAGGCCACTACTAGGTTCACCCCTCCACTTT.

The genes are TRBV7-9 and TRBJ2-1; D remains ambiguous. V was pared by 4 bases and J by 8 bases, with 12 bases between. The CDR3 contains 13 residues. From germline, CDR1 is SEHNR and CDR2 FQNEAQ (reference sequence). DNA for the CDR3: TGTGCCAGCAGCTCCCTGGGCCTCGATGAGCAGTTCTTC. Its protein product is CASSSLGLDEQFF.

This chain uses TRBV2 with TRBJ2-5, with D unclear. Deletions cut 0 bases from V and 2 bases from J, with 10 bases between. Germline-derived CDR1 and CDR2 are SNHLY and FYNNEI. This CDR3 spans 15 amino acids. This CDR3 is CASSEALGSQETQYF. CDR3 nucleotide sequence: TGTGCCAGCAGTGAAGCGCTAGGCAGTCAAGAGACCCAGTACTTC.

The chain couples TRBV25-1 to TRBJ1-1; TRBD1 matches at 8 bases. The CDR3 totals 16 residues. Germline CDR1 and CDR2: MGHDK and SYGVNS. Trimming took 4 bases from V and 1 from J; bases not matched to a gene: 8. CDR3 bases: TGTGCCAGCAGTGTAGTCAGGGGGCGCGGGAACACTGAAGCTTTCTTT. Its translation: CASSVVRGRGNTEAFF.

The chain couples TRBV18 to TRBJ1-5; D gene unclear. CDR1 and CDR2 (germline): KGHSH, LQKENI. There are 14 residues in the CDR3. Trimming left V 6 bases short and J 9 bases short, with 18 bases between. CDR3 nucleotides: TGTGCCAGCTCTCCCAGGACGGGCGAGGGGCCCCAGCATTTT. Amino acid sequence: CASSPRTGEGPQHF.